Listed below are T cell receptor beta chains from one sample, sequenced in a study of shared clonotypes between healthy human individuals. Clones were sequenced by immunoSEQ multiplex PCR, and TCRdb holds only the in-frame ones, with some missing. The sample records 550,000 to 650,000 clones, 90% to 97% being singletons. The specimen was naive CD8+ T cells sorted from blood. These receptors came from a woman in her 30s in good health. Both conserved end residues are part of each CDR3. Fields, in order: CDR3 DNA, CDR3 protein, V gene, J gene, CDR3 length, D gene. The D gene is left open where the match is weak.

TGTGCTAGTGGTTTGAGCGGTGGAGCCGGGGAGCTGTTTTTT	CASGLSGGAGELFF	TRBV12-5	TRBJ2-2	14	.
TGTGCCAGCAGCGTAGGAGGGGTTTATGGCTACACCTTC	CASSVGGVYGYTF	TRBV9	TRBJ1-2	13	.
TGTGCCAGCAGCGTCACTTGGAGCTCGACCGGGGAGCTGTTTTTT	CASSVTWSSTGELFF	TRBV9	TRBJ2-2	15	.
TGTGCCAGTAGTATGTGGAGCAGGGACTACGAGCAGTACTTC	CASSMWSRDYEQYF	TRBV19	TRBJ2-7	14	.
TGTGCCAGCAGTTCCCGGGACCGGTATGGCTACACCTTC	CASSSRDRYGYTF	TRBV27	TRBJ1-2	13	.
TGTGCCACACAGCGCGGGCAGGGAGGTAATGTATACGAGCAGTACTTC	CATQRGQGGNVYEQYF	TRBV6-4	TRBJ2-7	16	.
TGCAGCGTTGAAGCCAGCGGGACACTGAGCTCCTACGAGCAGTACTTC	CSVEASGTLSSYEQYF	TRBV29-1	TRBJ2-7	16	.
TGTGCCAGCAGTTTTCCTCCGGGTAGGACTAGCGGGAGGTTAGGCACAGATACGCAGTATTTT	CASSFPPGRTSGRLGTDTQYF	TRBV28	TRBJ2-3	21	TRBD2
TGTGCCAGCAGCTTAGAGACCGGGGAGCTGTTTTTT	CASSLETGELFF	TRBV7-6	TRBJ2-2	12	.
TGTGCCAGCAGGGGGCGAGCCTACGAGCAGTACTTC	CASRGRAYEQYF	TRBV27	TRBJ2-7	12	.